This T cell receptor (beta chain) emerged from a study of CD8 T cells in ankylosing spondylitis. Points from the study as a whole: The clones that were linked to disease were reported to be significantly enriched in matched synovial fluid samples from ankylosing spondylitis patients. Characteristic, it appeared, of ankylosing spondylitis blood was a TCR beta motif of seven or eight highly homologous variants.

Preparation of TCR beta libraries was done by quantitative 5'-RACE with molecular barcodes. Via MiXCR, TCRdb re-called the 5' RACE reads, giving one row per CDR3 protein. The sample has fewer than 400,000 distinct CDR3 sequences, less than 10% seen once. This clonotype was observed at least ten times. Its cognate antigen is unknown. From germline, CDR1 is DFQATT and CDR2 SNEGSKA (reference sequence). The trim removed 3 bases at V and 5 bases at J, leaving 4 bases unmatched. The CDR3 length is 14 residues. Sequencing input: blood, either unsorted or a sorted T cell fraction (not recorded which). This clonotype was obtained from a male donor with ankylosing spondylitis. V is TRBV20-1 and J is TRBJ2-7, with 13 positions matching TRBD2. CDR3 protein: CSASVTSGRNEQYF. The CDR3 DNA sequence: TGCAGTGCTAGCGTGACTAGCGGGAGGAACGAGCAGTACTTC.